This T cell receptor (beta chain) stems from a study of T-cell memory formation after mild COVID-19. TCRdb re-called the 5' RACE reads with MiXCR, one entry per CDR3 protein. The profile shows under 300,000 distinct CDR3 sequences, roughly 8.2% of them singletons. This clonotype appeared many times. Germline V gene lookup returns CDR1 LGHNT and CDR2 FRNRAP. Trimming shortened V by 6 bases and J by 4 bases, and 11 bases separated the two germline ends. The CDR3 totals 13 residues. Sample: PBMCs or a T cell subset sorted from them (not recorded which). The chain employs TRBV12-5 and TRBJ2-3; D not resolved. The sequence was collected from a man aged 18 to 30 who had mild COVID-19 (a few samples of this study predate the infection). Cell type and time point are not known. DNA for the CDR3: TGTGCTAGTGGCCTAGACCCAGCAGATACGCAGTATTTT. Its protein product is CASGLDPADTQYF.